A single sample gave rise to the 30 T cell receptor beta chains below, sequenced in a study of regulatory T cells in long-lasting Graves disease. Time point in this sample: newly diagnosed GD, antithyroid drugs for less than 3 months. Isolated PBMC RNA provided the starting material for the TCR library. CDR3 regions were amplified by Arm-PCR using iRepertoire HTBI primers to build TCR beta libraries. Each CDR3 protein gets one entry after TCRdb re-called the multiplex PCR reads with MiXCR. The data show almost 450,000 distinct CDR3 sequences, about 15% seen once. These same data were also listed under a study on T cells in Graves' hyperthyroidism and ophthalmopathy.

This sample comprised peripheral blood mononuclear cells (PBMCs), obtained at new diagnosis, from a patient treated with antithyroid drugs. The receptors shown here come from a woman aged 30 to 39 with Graves disease.

This clonotype was seen many times. The chain is built from TRBV28 and TRBJ1-2, with TRBD1 matching 8 bases. Germline V CDR1 and CDR2: MDHEN, SYDVKM. The CDR3 consists of 14 residues. Trimming removed 6 bases from V and 2 bases from J; junction bases left unmatched: 5. This chain's CDR3 is CASRPDRVNYGYTF. The CDR3 DNA reads TGTGCCAGCAGACCGGACAGGGTAAACTATGGCTACACCTTC.

This clonotype was observed many times. This chain uses TRBV11-3 with TRBJ2-1, with D perhaps given as TRBD1 or TRBD2 (6 bases each). The germline CDR1 and CDR2 sequences are SGHNT and YENEEA. CDR3 length: 16 amino acids. Trimming removed 3 bases from V and 6 bases from J, with 18 bases in between. The CDR3 bases are TGTGCCAGCAGCTTTTCTGGGGGGCTCGGGTTCAATGAGCAGTTCTTC. Translation gives CASSFSGGLGFNEQFF.

The chain joins TRBV29-1 to TRBJ1-1; D gene unclear. This CDR3 contains 12 residues. The germline gives CDR1 SQVTM, CDR2 ANQGSEA. V was trimmed by 6 bases and J by 2 bases, leaving 10 bases between them. The DNA for the CDR3 is TGCAGCGTCGACACAAGTAACACTGAAGCTTTCTTT. Translation gives CSVDTSNTEAFF.

At least ten counts were recorded for this clonotype. This chain connects TRBV28 to TRBJ2-7, with D perhaps matching TRBD2 (6 bases). The CDR3 length is 14 residues. V lost 1 base and J 2 bases, leaving 9 bases between the germline ends. Germline V lookup: CDR1 MDHEN, CDR2 SYDVKM. The CDR3 reads CASSLLAATYEQYF. CDR3 DNA sequence: TGTGCCAGCAGTTTATTAGCGGCAACCTACGAGCAGTACTTC. Together with reference TRBV28 and TRBJ2-7, the CDR3 gives the full variable domain: DVKVTQSSRYLVKRTGEKVFLECVQDMDHENMFWYRQDPGLGLRLIYFSYDVKMKEKGDIPEGYSVSREKKERFSLILESASTNQTSMYLCASSLLAATYEQYFGPGTRLTVT.

This clonotype has at least ten counts. The chain recombines TRBV18 with TRBJ2-1, with D uncertain. Trimming took off 2 bases at V and 5 bases at J, with 13 bases between the two ends. The CDR3 has 15 amino acids. Germline CDR1 reads KGHSH; CDR2 reads LQKENI. The CDR3 DNA reads TGTGCCAGCTCACCATCGCGGCAGTTAAACAATGAGCAGTTCTTC. This codes for CASSPSRQLNNEQFF.

Details on this clonotype: One junction end does not reproduce the germline sequence, and a read error may be involved. The rearrangement uses TRBV14 and TRBJ2-3; D tentatively fits TRBD1 or TRBD2 (5 bases each). Germline values: CDR1 SGHDN, CDR2 FVKESK. The CDR3 consists of 14 residues. The CDR3 DNA sequence: TGTGCCAGCGGCCAAGATTGGGGGTCAGATACGCAGTATTTT. Protein: CASGQDWGSDTQYF. The entire variable domain, with the rest obtained from reference TRBV14 and TRBJ2-3, is as follows: EAGVTQFPSHSVIEKGQTVTLRCDPISGHDNLYWYRRVMGKEIKFLLHFVKESKQDESGMPNNRFLAERTGGTYSTLKVQPAELEDSGVYFCASGQDWGSDTQYFGPGTRLTVL.

This sequence joins TRBV11-2 and TRBJ2-2; D could derive from TRBD1 or TRBD2 (5 bases each). The germline gives CDR1 SGHAT, CDR2 FQNNGV. The germline V and J ends were trimmed by 0 bases and 1 base, with 18 bases remaining between them. The length of the CDR3 is 19 residues. The CDR3 loop is CASSLDPAGTHGNTGELFF. Here the CDR3 DNA reads TGTGCCAGCAGCTTAGACCCCGCCGGGACCCATGGGAACACCGGGGAGCTGTTTTTT.

V usage is TRBV12-3 or TRBV12-4 and J usage is TRBJ2-7; 7 nucleotides match TRBD2. The CDR3 is made up of 13 amino acids. The J segment lost 7 bases and the V segment lost 4 bases, leaving 7 bases of the junction unmatched. CDR3 region: CASSSRPGGEQYF. CDR3 in DNA: TGTGCCAGCAGTTCCCGGCCGGGGGGTGAGCAGTACTTC.

This clonotype showed up many times. The chain joins TRBV28 to TRBJ2-1, with 10 bases lining up with TRBD2. V trimming: 2 bases; J trimming: 5 bases; junction bases outside the gene matches: 3. The germline V gene encodes CDR1 MDHEN and CDR2 SYDVKM. The CDR3 has 15 amino acids. CDR3 nucleotide sequence: TGTGCCAGCAGTTTAAGGACTAGCGGAGACAATGAGCAGTTCTTC. Its translation is CASSLRTSGDNEQFF.

This chain connects TRBV7-9 to TRBJ2-2; 12 bases map to TRBD2. The CDR3 is made up of 15 amino acids. V gave up 11 bases and J gave up 9 bases; unmatched junction bases: 13. CDR1 and CDR2 (germline): SEHNR, FQNEAQ (reference sequence). Here the CDR3 reads CASEPGLAGNWELFF. DNA for the CDR3: TGTGCCTCAGAACCGGGACTAGCGGGTAACTGGGAGCTGTTTTTT.

This clonotype was detected only a few times. The chain combines TRBV4-1 with TRBJ2-3; 10 bases agree with TRBD1. The CDR3 is 17 residues long. V lost 3 bases, J lost 6 bases, and 12 bases stayed unmatched. Germline loops: CDR1 MGHRA, CDR2 YSYEKL. The CDR3 reads CASSQAMTGGFSDTQYF. In DNA form, the CDR3 reads TGCGCCAGCAGCCAGGCCATGACAGGGGGCTTTTCGGATACGCAGTATTTT.

This clonotype was detected ten times or more. The rearrangement joins TRBV27 to TRBJ2-5; unclear D gene. This CDR3 contains 14 residues. V lost 3 bases and J lost 2, with 10 bases in between. CDR1 is MNHEY and CDR2 is SMNVEV in the germline V gene (reference sequence). CDR3 sequence reads: CASSLTRHQETQYF. The CDR3 DNA sequence: TGTGCCAGCAGTTTGACCAGGCATCAAGAGACCCAGTACTTC.

This clonotype showed up just a few times. The gene calls are TRBV2 and TRBJ1-3; D is ambiguous. The germline V gene encodes CDR1 SNHLY and CDR2 FYNNEI. The CDR3 runs to 15 residues. Trimming pared 4 bases from V and 4 bases from J, leaving 14 bases between. CDR3 nucleotide sequence: TGTGCCAGCAGTGTAACAGTAACGCCCGGAAACACCATATATTTT. This translates into CASSVTVTPGNTIYF.

This clonotype was seen at least ten times. V is TRBV2 and J is TRBJ2-7; D unresolved. Trimming stripped 3 bases from V and 9 bases from J, with 9 bases between. The CDR3 covers 11 residues. CDR1 and CDR2 from the germline V gene are SNHLY and FYNNEI. CDR3 amino acids: CASSDSDPQYF. For the CDR3, the DNA is TGTGCCAGCAGTGATAGTGACCCGCAGTACTTC.

The sample holds a few counts of this clonotype. The chain carries TRBV4-1 and TRBJ1-5, with unresolved D. The germline V and J ends were trimmed by 1 base and 1 base, with 14 bases remaining between them. Germline V gene sequence: CDR1 MGHRA, CDR2 YSYEKL. The CDR3 length is 17 residues. CDR3 loop: CASSQAAGVVSNQPQHF. The CDR3 nucleotides are TGCGCCAGCAGCCAAGCCGCCGGGGTGGTAAGCAATCAGCCCCAGCATTTT.

In this sample, this clonotype turned up many times. The V gene is TRBV3-1, the J gene TRBJ1-6; D is uncertain. Per germline, CDR1 LGHDT and CDR2 YNNKEL (reference sequence). The CDR3 consists of 16 residues. V was shortened by 0 bases and J by 3 bases, with 9 bases between the two germline ends. Here the CDR3 reads CASSQEGSRYNSPLHF. The CDR3, as DNA: TGTGCCAGCAGCCAAGAAGGAAGCCGCTATAATTCACCCCTCCACTTT.

The chain joins TRBV20-1 to TRBJ1-2; maybe TRBD1 (5 bases). V lost 0 bases and J 1 base, leaving 12 bases between the germline ends. The CDR3 runs to 15 residues. Germline V CDR1 and CDR2: DFQATT, SNEGSKA (reference sequence). As DNA, the CDR3 is TGCAGTGCTAGAGATCAGGGCAGAATTAACTATGGCTACACCTTC. Its protein product is CSARDQGRINYGYTF.

This clonotype was seen many times. The chain couples TRBV18 to TRBJ1-1, with D tentatively TRBD1 (6 bases). The V end was cut by 3 bases, the J end by 1 base, with 9 bases between. The CDR3 totals 14 residues. Germline CDR1 and CDR2: KGHSH and LQKENI. In nucleotides, the CDR3 is TGTGCCAGCTCACCTCGGGACAAGAACACTGAAGCTTTCTTT. Its protein is CASSPRDKNTEAFF. Full variable domain (outside the CDR3, taken from reference TRBV18 and TRBJ1-1): NAGVMQNPRHLVRRRGQEARLRCSPMKGHSHVYWYRQLPEEGLKFMVYLQKENIIDESGMPKERFSAEFPKEGPSILRIQQVVRGDSAAYFCASSPRDKNTEAFFGQGTRLTVV.

This clonotype has a count of ten or more. The chain employs TRBV18 and TRBJ1-1; TRBD1 might be the D (5 bases). The V end lost 3 bases, the J end lost 3 bases, and 11 bases lay between the germline ends. The CDR3 is 14 amino acids. In germline, CDR1 is KGHSH, CDR2 LQKENI. Here the CDR3 reads CASSPGLQYTEAFF. DNA of the CDR3: TGTGCCAGCTCACCGGGGCTGCAGTACACTGAAGCTTTCTTT.

The genes are TRBV15 and TRBJ2-1, with D possibly matching TRBD2 (5 bases). The CDR3 totals 14 residues. Germline V gives CDR1 LNHNV, CDR2 YYDKDF (reference sequence). Trimming left V 3 bases short and J 9 bases short, with 15 bases between. CDR3 in amino acids: CATSRERFVPEQFF. CDR3 sequence (DNA): TGTGCCACCAGCAGGGAGCGGTTTGTCCCTGAGCAGTTCTTC.

The chain joins TRBV29-1 to TRBJ2-3, with 14 bases that match TRBD2. The V segment lost 4 bases and the J segment 3 bases; nucleotides outside the gene matches: 9. Germline assignment: CDR1 SQVTM and CDR2 ANQGSEA. This CDR3 comprises 17 residues. The CDR3 region has the DNA TGCAGCGTTGCCGGGGGGACTAGCGGGAGTAGGACAGATACGCAGTATTTT. This encodes CSVAGGTSGSRTDTQYF.

This clonotype was observed a few times. This chain uses TRBV6-5 with TRBJ2-5; unclear D gene. Trimming left V 0 bases short and J 4 bases short, with 3 bases between. The CDR3 is 12 amino acids. Germline loops: CDR1 MNHEY, CDR2 SVGAGI. The CDR3, as DNA: TGTGCCAGCAGTTACTCCGGAGAGACCCAGTACTTC. Its protein product is CASSYSGETQYF.

This chain connects TRBV15 to TRBJ2-7, with D perhaps matching TRBD2 (6 bases). The CDR3 has 13 amino acids. The V gene lost 1 base and the J gene lost 6 bases, with 10 bases spanning the gap. Germline CDR1 is LNHNV and CDR2 is YYDKDF (reference sequence). This CDR3 is CATSRGVEGEQYF. The CDR3 DNA is TGTGCCACCAGCAGAGGGGTGGAGGGCGAGCAGTACTTC.

A few counts support this clonotype. The chain joins TRBV15 to TRBJ2-5, with 8 nucleotides matching TRBD2. V was pared by 0 bases and J by 4 bases, with 4 bases of the junction left unmatched. The CDR3 has 15 amino acids. CDR1 and CDR2 (germline): LNHNV, YYDKDF (reference sequence). The CDR3 coding sequence is TGTGCCACCAGCAGAGATCGGGGGGGGTCAGAGACCCAGTACTTC. The encoded protein is CATSRDRGGSETQYF.

The chain uses TRBV7-2 and TRBJ1-6, with D unresolved. This CDR3 has 13 amino acids. Trimming took 1 base from V and 11 from J, leaving 9 bases between them. CDR1 is SGHTA, CDR2 FQGNSA, per germline. CDR3 nucleotides: TGTGCCAGCAGCTTAGGGGCTAGGCCACCCCTCCACTTT. It translates to CASSLGARPPLHF. Full variable domain (rest looked up from reference TRBV7-2 and TRBJ1-6): GAGVSQSPSNKVTEKGKDVELRCDPISGHTALYWYRQSLGQGLEFLIYFQGNSAPDKSGLPSDRFSAERTGGSVSTLTIQRTQQEDSAVYLCASSLGARPPLHFGNGTRLTVT.

This clonotype showed up just once. The chain joins TRBV20-1 to TRBJ2-3; 7 bases match TRBD2. This CDR3 region has 13 residues. V lost 1 base to trimming and J lost 3 bases; unmatched junction nucleotides: 1. Germline-derived CDR1 and CDR2 are DFQATT and SNEGSKA (reference sequence). As DNA, the CDR3 is TGCAGTGCTAGAGTGGGAGGGACAGATACGCAGTATTTT. This encodes CSARVGGTDTQYF.

The chain is built from TRBV6-1 and TRBJ2-5, with 7 bases aligning to TRBD2. Losses at the gene ends were 6 bases for V and 3 bases for J; bases not matched to a gene: 7. The V gene's germline CDR1 is MNHNS and CDR2 SASEGT. The CDR3 has 14 amino acids. CDR3 loop: CASRAGLGEETQYF. CDR3 sequence (DNA): TGTGCCAGCAGAGCGGGACTCGGGGAAGAGACCCAGTACTTC.

This clonotype appeared many times. The chain's CDR3 is CASISTGAGANVLTF. The CDR3 coding sequence is TGTGCCAGCATTTCGACAGGGGCTGGGGCCAACGTCCTGACTTTC. J is TRBJ2-6 and V is TRBV6-1; 8 bases line up with TRBD1. J was trimmed by 2 bases and V by 7 bases; bases with no gene match: 4. Germline V lookup: CDR1 MNHNS, CDR2 SASEGT. The CDR3 has 15 amino acids.

This clonotype was found many times. V is TRBV5-1 and J is TRBJ2-1, with unresolved D. Trimming stripped 4 bases from V and 0 bases from J, with 11 bases between. From germline, CDR1 is SGHRS and CDR2 YFSETQ. This CDR3 region has 15 residues. The CDR3 nucleotides read TGCGCCAGCAGCCTGACATCGAGCTCCTACAATGAGCAGTTCTTC. Translation: CASSLTSSSYNEQFF.

This chain uses TRBV7-9 with TRBJ2-1, with 8 bases identical to TRBD2. The trim removed 5 bases at V and 2 bases at J, leaving 8 bases unmatched. CDR1 is SEHNR, CDR2 FQNEAQ, per germline (reference sequence). The CDR3 is 16 amino acids. The CDR3, as DNA: TGTGCCAGCAGCCATACTAGCGGCCGCCCCTACAATGAGCAGTTCTTC. This encodes CASSHTSGRPYNEQFF.